Listed below are T cell receptor beta chains from one sample, sequenced in a study of T cell responses to AZD1222 COVID-19 vaccine. Repertoires were generated with immunoSEQ multiplex PCR, while TCRdb's copy carries only in-frame clones and drops some. Of 150,000 to 180,000 clones in the sample, 75% to 90% were seen once. Sequences were derived from peripheral blood, sampled 28 days after the second AZD1222 dose. The receptors come from an adult who received the AZD1222 COVID-19 vaccine. The CDR3 runs from the conserved cysteine through the conserved F or W. The order of the fields is clone size, V gene, D gene, J gene, CDR3 DNA, CDR3 protein. A D gene is named only where the DNA matches it firmly. For some rows the clone size is stated as once, few or many, or as a class when expanded; others skip it.

abundance: once; v_gene: TRBV6-6; d_gene: .; j_gene: TRBJ2-3; CDR3nt: TGTGCCAGCAGCAACCCAGATACGCAGTATTTT; CDR3aa: CASSNPDTQYF
abundance: many; v_gene: TRBV29-1; d_gene: TRBD2; j_gene: TRBJ2-7; CDR3nt: TGCAGCGTACGGACTAGCGGGGACTACGAGCAGTACTTC; CDR3aa: CSVRTSGDYEQYF
abundance: .; v_gene: TRBV19; d_gene: .; j_gene: TRBJ2-7; CDR3nt: TGTGCCAGTAGTATGAGGGAGGGGGGCCTCTACGAGCAGTACTTC; CDR3aa: CASSMREGGLYEQYF
abundance: .; v_gene: TRBV18; d_gene: TRBD1; j_gene: TRBJ2-1; CDR3nt: TGTGCCAGCTCACTATCCGCAGGGGGCAGGGGCAATGAGCAGTTCTTC; CDR3aa: CASSLSAGGRGNEQFF
abundance: .; v_gene: TRBV28; d_gene: .; j_gene: TRBJ1-6; CDR3nt: TGTGCCAGCAGTTTATCCGGGGCGGCCAGGGGAAATTCACCCCTCCACTTT; CDR3aa: CASSLSGAARGNSPLHF
abundance: .; v_gene: TRBV3-1/TRBV3-2; d_gene: .; j_gene: TRBJ1-2; CDR3nt: TGTGCCAGCAGCCATACAGGGAAGGGCTACACCTTC; CDR3aa: CASSHTGKGYTF
abundance: .; v_gene: TRBV5-4; d_gene: TRBD2; j_gene: TRBJ2-1; CDR3nt: TGTGCCAGCAGCATCGGACTAGTCAATGAGCAGTTCTTC; CDR3aa: CASSIGLVNEQFF
abundance: .; v_gene: TRBV7-2; d_gene: TRBD1; j_gene: TRBJ1-6; CDR3nt: TGTGCCAGCAGCTTGGGGACAGTCAATTCACCCCTCCACTTT; CDR3aa: CASSLGTVNSPLHF
abundance: .; v_gene: TRBV5-6; d_gene: .; j_gene: TRBJ1-4; CDR3nt: TGTGCCAGCAGTCGTAGGGGTGGCGAAAAACTGTTTTTT; CDR3aa: CASSRRGGEKLFF
abundance: .; v_gene: TRBV5-1; d_gene: .; j_gene: TRBJ1-1; CDR3nt: TGCGCCAGCAGCCCGATCCTAAGGTCAGAAGCTTTCTTT; CDR3aa: CASSPILRSEAFF